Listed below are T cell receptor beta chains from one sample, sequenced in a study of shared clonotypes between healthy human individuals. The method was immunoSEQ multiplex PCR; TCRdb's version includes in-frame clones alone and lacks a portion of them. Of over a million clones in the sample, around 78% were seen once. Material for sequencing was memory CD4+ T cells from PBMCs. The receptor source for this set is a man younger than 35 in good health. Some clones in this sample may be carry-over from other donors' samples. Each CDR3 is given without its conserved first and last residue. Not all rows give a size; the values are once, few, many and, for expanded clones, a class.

CDR3: ASSSRDSSYEQY
J: TRBJ2-7
size: .
V: TRBV6-6

CDR3: ASSPNRGGNEKLF
J: TRBJ1-4
size: many
V: TRBV28

CDR3: ASSEVGGRAMQY
J: TRBJ2-7
size: once
V: TRBV6-1

CDR3: ASSKTSVLEQY
J: TRBJ2-7
size: .
V: TRBV19

CDR3: ATFQWGFYEQY
J: TRBJ2-7
size: once
V: TRBV5-4

CDR3: AWSPGTGANYGYT
J: TRBJ1-2
size: .
V: TRBV30

CDR3: SGRGGSTDTQY
J: TRBJ2-3
size: .
V: TRBV29-1

CDR3: AWSVAPGGTDTQY
J: TRBJ2-3
size: .
V: TRBV30

CDR3: ASSLGQGYGYT
J: TRBJ1-2
size: once
V: TRBV28

CDR3: ASSPFPLAGAGEQY
J: TRBJ2-7
size: .
V: TRBV9

CDR3: ASSSRQGPRSYGYT
J: TRBJ1-2
size: few
V: TRBV27

CDR3: SASEQY
J: TRBJ2-7
size: few
V: TRBV20-1

CDR3: ASSHPPRGNTIY
J: TRBJ1-3
size: .
V: TRBV25-1

CDR3: AIRGLSGTDTQY
J: TRBJ2-3
size: .
V: TRBV10-3

CDR3: ASNDFRNEQF
J: TRBJ2-1
size: .
V: TRBV6-1

CDR3: ASSPGGTGETQY
J: TRBJ2-5
size: few
V: TRBV5-4

CDR3: ASSQGGTEAF
J: TRBJ1-1
size: .
V: TRBV7-9

CDR3: ASSHTGMGNTIY
J: TRBJ1-3
size: once
V: TRBV11-2

CDR3: ASSLQLPPTGELF
J: TRBJ2-2
size: .
V: TRBV5-4

CDR3: ASSPLRDRAAGELF
J: TRBJ2-2
size: few
V: TRBV18

CDR3: ASSRLAGGVTDTQY
J: TRBJ2-3
size: .
V: TRBV11-2

CDR3: ASSPRTGGTYEQY
J: TRBJ2-7
size: .
V: TRBV18

CDR3: ASSLIGQGGETQY
J: TRBJ2-5
size: .
V: TRBV5-1

CDR3: AWSAGGPGELF
J: TRBJ2-2
size: .
V: TRBV30

CDR3: ASSLAKGRQGDNTDTQY
J: TRBJ2-3
size: once
V: TRBV7-9

CDR3: ASSLGTGGANVHEQY
J: TRBJ2-7
size: .
V: TRBV5-1

CDR3: ASRPGGGPSHEQY
J: TRBJ2-7
size: .
V: TRBV12-2

CDR3: ASSLQGGGDTQY
J: TRBJ2-3
size: .
V: TRBV5-4

CDR3: ASSDTRTGLNEQF
J: TRBJ2-1
size: once
V: TRBV25-1

CDR3: ASSPGYVDTEAF
J: TRBJ1-1
size: .
V: TRBV7-2

CDR3: ASSPTSRGTYEQY
J: TRBJ2-7
size: once
V: TRBV7-2

CDR3: ASSQYGQVYGYT
J: TRBJ1-2
size: few
V: TRBV16

CDR3: ASSSRGQGYEQY
J: TRBJ2-7
size: .
V: TRBV28

CDR3: AGTEFQETQY
J: TRBJ2-5
size: once
V: TRBV2

CDR3: ASSQDGTSGRNIQY
J: TRBJ2-4
size: .
V: TRBV14

CDR3: ASSPPADWNIQY
J: TRBJ2-4
size: .
V: TRBV18

CDR3: ASCRCAGDSS
J: TRBJ1-1
size: .
V: TRBV19

CDR3: ASSLDGGNTEAF
J: TRBJ1-1
size: few
V: TRBV5-1

CDR3: ASSPQGQADTGELF
J: TRBJ2-2
size: .
V: TRBV18

CDR3: ASRVGDTQY
J: TRBJ2-3
size: .
V: TRBV5-1

CDR3: ASSQDVKRETQY
J: TRBJ2-5
size: .
V: TRBV4-3